Presented here are 3 T cell receptor beta chains from one specimen sequenced in a study of control samples from healthy donors and cancer patients. Method: immunoSEQ multiplex PCR; TCRdb's copy keeps in-frame clones and lacks some. The sample lists 150,000 or so clones, over 85% occurring once. Sequencing was carried out using blood. These receptors all come from a man younger than 30 in good health.

There are many counts of this clone. This chain links TRBV5-4 with TRBJ2-7; 9 positions agree with TRBD2. Germline V gene sequence: CDR1 SGHNT, CDR2 YYREEE (reference sequence). The CDR3 is 14 residues long. Losses at the gene ends were 2 bases for V and 6 bases for J; bases not matched to a gene: 6. The CDR3 sequence: CASSFGRGGLEQYF. In DNA, the CDR3 is TGTGCCAGCAGCTTCGGGCGGGGGGGCCTCGAGCAGTACTTC.

The CDR3: CATSRLRVGGGELFF. The CDR3 nucleotides read TGTGCCACCAGCAGACTCAGGGTTGGGGGCGGGGAGCTGTTTTTT. The V call is TRBV15, the J call TRBJ2-2; D tentatively reads TRBD1 or TRBD2 (5 bases each). The CDR3 has 15 amino acids. Germline CDR1 reads LNHNV; CDR2 reads YYDKDF (reference sequence). V dropped 2 bases and J dropped 7 bases, with 14 bases sitting between them.

The chain joins TRBV2 to TRBJ1-3, with TRBD1 as a possible D gene (5 bases). The CDR3 consists of 15 residues. V lost 2 bases and J 8 bases, leaving 16 bases between the germline ends. Germline CDR1 reads SNHLY; CDR2 reads FYNNEI. CDR3 nucleotide sequence: TGTGCCAGCAGTGAAACAGGCTCTGGTCCGGACACCATATATTTT. It is translated as CASSETGSGPDTIYF.